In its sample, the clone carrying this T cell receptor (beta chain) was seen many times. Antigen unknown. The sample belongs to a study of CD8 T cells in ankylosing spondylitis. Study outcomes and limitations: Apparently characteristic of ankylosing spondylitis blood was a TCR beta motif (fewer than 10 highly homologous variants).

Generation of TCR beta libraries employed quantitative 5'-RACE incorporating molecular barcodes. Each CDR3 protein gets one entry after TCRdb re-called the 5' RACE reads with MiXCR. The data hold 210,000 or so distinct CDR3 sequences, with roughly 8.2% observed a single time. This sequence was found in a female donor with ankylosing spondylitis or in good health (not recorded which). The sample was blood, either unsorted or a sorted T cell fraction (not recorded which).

In DNA, the CDR3 is TGTGCCAGCAGCTTAGCGGCTAGGAATGAGCAGTTCTTC. Encoded protein: CASSLAARNEQFF. The chain has TRBV11-2 and TRBJ2-1; D gene ambiguous. The germline V gene encodes CDR1 SGHAT and CDR2 FQNNGV. V dropped 1 base and J dropped 7 bases, with 8 bases sitting between them. The CDR3 is 13 amino acids.